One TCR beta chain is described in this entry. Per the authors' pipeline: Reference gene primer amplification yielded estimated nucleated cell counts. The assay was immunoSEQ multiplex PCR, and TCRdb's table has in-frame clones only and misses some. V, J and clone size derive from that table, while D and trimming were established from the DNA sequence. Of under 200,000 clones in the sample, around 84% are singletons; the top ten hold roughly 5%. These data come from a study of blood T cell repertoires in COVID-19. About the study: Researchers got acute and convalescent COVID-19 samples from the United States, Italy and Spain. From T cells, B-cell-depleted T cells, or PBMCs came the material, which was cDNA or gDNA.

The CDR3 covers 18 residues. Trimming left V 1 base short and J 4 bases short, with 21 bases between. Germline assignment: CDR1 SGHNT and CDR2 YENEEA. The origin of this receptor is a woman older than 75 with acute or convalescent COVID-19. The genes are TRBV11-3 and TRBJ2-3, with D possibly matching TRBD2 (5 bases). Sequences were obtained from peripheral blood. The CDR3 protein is CASSLVVGAARGADTQYF. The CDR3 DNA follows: TGTGCCAGCAGCTTAGTGGTCGGAGCGGCGCGAGGCGCAGATACGCAGTATTTT.